This passage covers 8 T cell receptor beta chains from one sample sequenced in a study of tumor and adjacent non-tumor tissue in lung cancer. Three rounds of nested PCR, following a modified ARM-PCR protocol, produced the TCRbeta library. TCRdb ran MiXCR on the multiplex PCR reads and lists one entry per CDR3 protein. The sample shows 120,000 or so distinct CDR3 sequences, approximately 66% of them seen only once. This sample's RNA came from whole unsorted tissue. Sequenced: lung tumor tissue. The source of these receptors is a man aged 30-40 years with non-small cell lung cancer.

To note about this clonotype: The junction does not match germline at one end; this may be a read error. The chain has TRBV11-2 and TRBJ1-3; possible D gene TRBD1, 5 bases. The CDR3 is 16 residues long. Germline CDR1 SGHAT, CDR2 FQNNGV. CDR3 in DNA: TGTCCCAGCAGCTTAGATATGGGACCCTCTGGAAACACTATATATTTT. The encoded protein is CPSSLDMGPSGNTIYF.

The V gene is TRBV21-1, the J gene TRBJ2-1; the tabulated D call, TRBD1, remains unverified against the DNA. TRBV21-1 is noted as a pseudogene. This CDR3 contains 18 residues. For the CDR3, the DNA is TGTGCCAGCAGCAACCAGATACCCGGGACCCCTTCCTACAATGAGCAGTTCTTC. It is translated as CASSNQIPGTPSYNEQFF.

In the case of this clonotype: In this CDR3 the conserved last residue, phenylalanine or tryptophan, is missing, so a read error is likely. This rearrangement joins TRBV5-4 to TRBJ2-1, with a possible D match to TRBD2 (6 bases). The CDR3 has 16 residues. Germline lookup yields CDR1 SGHNT and CDR2 YYREEE (reference sequence). Trimming took 0 bases from V and 5 from J, leaving 15 bases between them. The CDR3 nucleotides are TGTGCCAGCAGCTTGGACGGGGCGGGATCCAACAATGAGCAGTTCCTC. It encodes CASSLDGAGSNNEQFL.

This clonotype was counted a few times. The junction differs from germline at one of its ends, possibly a read error. The chain carries TRBV6-6 and TRBJ2-1; D is undetermined. The CDR3 extends over 12 amino acids. Germline assignment: CDR1 MNHNY and CDR2 SVGAGI (reference sequence). CDR3 nucleotides: TGTGCCAGCAGTACGGTGGGGAATGAGCAGTCCTTC. This translates into CASSTVGNEQSF.

The chain combines TRBV10-2 with TRBJ2-1, with 7 positions matching TRBD2. CDR1 WSHSY and CDR2 SAAADI come from the germline V gene. CDR3 length: 13 residues. After removal of 7 bases from V and 9 bases from J, the junction contained 9 bases not matched to a gene. CDR3: CASTPTSKGEQFF. In DNA, the CDR3 is TGCGCCAGCACCCCGACTAGCAAGGGTGAGCAGTTCTTC.

This clonotype was seen just once. A read error is possible here, since a much larger clone lies one base away. The chain recombines TRBV6-5 with TRBJ2-1; weak D call: TRBD1 (6 bases). This CDR3 has 14 amino acids. Germline CDR1 reads MNHEY; CDR2 reads SVGAGI. The CDR3 region has the DNA TGTGCCTGCAGAAAACAGGGATACGCGAATGAGCAGTTCTTC. Encoded protein: CACRKQGYANEQFF.

In its sample, this clonotype was seen many times. The V and J genes are TRBV4-1 and TRBJ2-5; 12 bases fit TRBD2. Germline assignment: CDR1 MGHRA and CDR2 YSYEKL. Germline trimming cut 2 bases from V and 5 bases from J; bases unmatched to any gene: 18. The CDR3 totals 20 residues. CDR3 protein: CASSQQAPSGRVSGWETQYF. As DNA, the CDR3 is TGCGCCAGCAGCCAACAGGCGCCTAGCGGGAGGGTTAGTGGCTGGGAGACCCAGTACTTC.

This clonotype appeared many times. The V gene is TRBV20-1, the J gene TRBJ2-3; D possibly matches TRBD1 or TRBD2 (6 bases each). Germline CDR1 is DFQATT and CDR2 is SNEGSKA (reference sequence). V lost 1 base, J lost 5 bases, and 16 bases lay in between. The CDR3 runs 15 residues. The CDR3 sequence is CSARVEGGIVDTQYF. CDR3 in DNA: TGCAGTGCTAGAGTTGAGGGGGGAATCGTAGATACGCAGTATTTT.